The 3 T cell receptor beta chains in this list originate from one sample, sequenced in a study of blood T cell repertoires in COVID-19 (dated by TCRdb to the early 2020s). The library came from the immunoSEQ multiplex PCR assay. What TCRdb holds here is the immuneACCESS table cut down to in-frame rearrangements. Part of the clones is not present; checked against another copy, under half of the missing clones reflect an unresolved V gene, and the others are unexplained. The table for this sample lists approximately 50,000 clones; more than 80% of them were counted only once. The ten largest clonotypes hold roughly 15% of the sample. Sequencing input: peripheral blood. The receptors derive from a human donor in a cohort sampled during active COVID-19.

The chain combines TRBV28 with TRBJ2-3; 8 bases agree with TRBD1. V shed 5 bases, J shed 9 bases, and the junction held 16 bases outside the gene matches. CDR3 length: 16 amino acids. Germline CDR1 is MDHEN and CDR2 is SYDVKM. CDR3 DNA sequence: TGTGCCAGCAGTCTATCCAGGACAGGGCCGCGCGCAACGCAGTATTTT. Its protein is CASSLSRTGPRATQYF. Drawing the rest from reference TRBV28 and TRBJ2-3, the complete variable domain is DVKVTQSSRYLVKRTGEKVFLECVQDMDHENMFWYRQDPGLGLRLIYFSYDVKMKEKGDIPEGYSVSREKKERFSLILESASTNQTSMYLCASSLSRTGPRATQYFGPGTRLTVL.

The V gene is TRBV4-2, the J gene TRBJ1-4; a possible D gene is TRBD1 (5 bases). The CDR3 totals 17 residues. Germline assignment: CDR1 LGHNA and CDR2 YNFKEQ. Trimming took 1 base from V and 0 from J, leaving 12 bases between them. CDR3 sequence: CASSQVSTGATNEKLFF. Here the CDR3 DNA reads TGTGCCAGCAGCCAAGTCTCCACAGGAGCAACTAATGAAAAACTGTTTTTT.

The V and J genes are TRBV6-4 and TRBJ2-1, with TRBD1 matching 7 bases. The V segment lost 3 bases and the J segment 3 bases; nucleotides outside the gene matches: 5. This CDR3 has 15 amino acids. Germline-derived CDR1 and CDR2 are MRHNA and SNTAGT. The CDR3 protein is CASSEEQGRYNEQFF. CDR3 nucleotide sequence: TGTGCCAGCAGTGAGGAACAGGGGCGCTACAATGAGCAGTTCTTC.